Many counts were recorded for the clone carrying this T cell receptor (beta chain). This record comes from a study of prognosis after radiotherapy for stage I lung cancer. In the study overall: Among seven or eight patients the tumors were squamous cell carcinoma, and among roughly 11 they were adenocarcinoma.

Losses at the gene ends were 5 bases for V and 2 bases for J; bases not matched to a gene: 5. Looked up from germline, CDR1 is SGHVS and CDR2 is FQNEAQ. This CDR3 is built from 15 residues. Collection of peripheral blood, in a volume of about 5.4 milliliters, was performed at each of two time points. Two-round multiplex PCR amplified TCR beta CDR3 from genomic DNA. First-round PCR used primers specific to each TRBV and TRBJ gene. TCRdb called the multiplex PCR reads again in MiXCR, with one record for every CDR3 protein. There are nearly 35,000 distinct CDR3 sequences in the sample; more than 30% occur only once, and roughly 27% lies in the top ten.

The chain links TRBV7-8 to TRBJ1-4; the match to TRBD1 covers 7 bases. The TCR sequence derives from a donor at least 50 years old with non-small cell lung cancer. The input for sequencing was PBMCs, taken before or after stereotactic body radiation therapy (not recorded which). The CDR3 sequence: CASSLTGVTNEKLFF. Written as DNA, the CDR3 is TGTGCCAGCAGCCTCACAGGGGTGACTAATGAAAAACTGTTTTTT.